Listed below are T cell receptor beta chains from one sample, sequenced in a study of blood T cells in healthy people across ages. A single record per CDR3 protein comes from TCRdb applying MiXCR to the 5' RACE reads. The sample shows approximately 1,700,000 distinct CDR3 sequences, about two fifths of them seen only once. Sequences were obtained from blood. The source is a human donor in good health. Each CDR3 is given with its conserved first and last residue. A D gene is named only where the DNA matches it firmly. Clone size, where shown, is once, few, many, or a class for clones that have expanded.

v_call,d_call,clone_size,j_call,cdr3_aa,cdr3_nt
TRBV5-1,-,few,TRBJ1-2,CASSRGGMLYGYTF,TGCGCCAGCAGCCGGGGTGGGATGCTCTATGGCTACACCTTC
TRBV7-2,-,-,TRBJ1-1,CASSQAEPRRAFF,TGTGCCAGCAGCCAAGCCGAGCCTAGGAGAGCTTTCTTT
TRBV11-3,-,-,TRBJ2-1,CASSPDFEQFF,TGTGCCAGCAGCCCGGACTTTGAGCAGTTCTTC
TRBV7-3,-,-,TRBJ2-3,CASSYGPKAGTDTQYF,TGTGCCAGCAGCTACGGGCCCAAAGCGGGCACAGATACGCAGTATTTT
TRBV12-3/TRBV12-4,TRBD1,-,TRBJ1-2,CASSPRLGTGHGYTF,TGTGCCAGCAGTCCTCGCCTTGGGACAGGCCATGGCTACACCTTC
TRBV2,-,-,TRBJ1-2,CASSEGQPFNYGCTF,TGTGCCAGCAGCGAAGGACAGCCTTTTAACTATGGCTGCACCTTC
TRBV28,TRBD1,few,TRBJ2-5,CTSSFGTGDWETQYF,TGTACCAGCAGTTTCGGGACAGGGGATTGGGAGACCCAGTACTTC
TRBV28,TRBD2,-,TRBJ2-1,CASSNTGTSGGAAYNEQFF,TGTGCCAGCAGTAATACCGGGACTAGCGGGGGGGCGGCCTACAATGAGCAGTTCTTC
TRBV7-2,-,few,TRBJ2-7,CASSLGADRSPYYEQYF,TGTGCCAGCAGCTTAGGGGCCGACCGGTCTCCTTACTACGAGCAGTACTTC
TRBV12-3/TRBV12-4,-,-,TRBJ1-4,CASSPRVGNEKLFF,TGTGCCAGCAGCCCAAGGGTTGGTAATGAAAAACTGTTTTTT
TRBV4-2,TRBD1,once,TRBJ1-2,CASSQAETGAYGYTF,TGTGCCAGCAGCCAAGCCGAGACAGGGGCTTATGGCTACACCTTC
TRBV23-1,-,-,TRBJ2-5,CASSQSRGRDSNQETQYF,TGCGCCAGCAGTCAATCTAGGGGGCGGGACAGCAATCAAGAGACCCAGTACTTC
TRBV10-3,-,-,TRBJ2-7,CAISESSEAWYEQYF,TGTGCCATCAGTGAGTCGAGTGAGGCTTGGTACGAGCAGTACTTC
TRBV6-5,TRBD1,-,TRBJ1-5,CASSRSGGHPQHF,TGTGCCAGCAGTAGATCAGGGGGACACCCCCAGCATTTT
TRBV12-3/TRBV12-4,-,many,TRBJ2-1,CAIIVSAYNEQFF,TGTGCCATTATTGTCTCGGCGTACAATGAGCAGTTCTTC
TRBV7-2,-,few,TRBJ2-5,CASSLQRGGRETQYF,TGTGCCAGCAGCTTACAGAGGGGGGGCAGGGAGACCCAGTACTTC
TRBV20-1,-,-,TRBJ1-1,CSARVPGSEVGAFF,TGCAGTGCTAGAGTGCCAGGGTCGGAGGTGGGAGCTTTCTTT
TRBV6-2/TRBV6-3,-,-,TRBJ2-2,CASSCDTNTGELFF,TGTGCCAGCAGTTGCGATACGAACACCGGGGAGCTGTTTTTT
TRBV29-1,-,-,TRBJ2-1,CSVGRDLLWDEQFF,TGCAGCGTTGGGCGGGACCTCCTCTGGGATGAGCAGTTCTTC
TRBV30,TRBD1,-,TRBJ1-1,CAWSAETGGMTEAFF,TGTGCCTGGAGTGCCGAGACAGGGGGGATGACTGAAGCTTTCTTT
TRBV18,-,-,TRBJ2-1,CASSPFEGGTNEQFF,TGTGCCAGCTCACCTTTCGAGGGTGGGACGAATGAGCAGTTCTTC
TRBV7-2,-,once,TRBJ1-2,CASSLNGGRNYGYTF,TGTGCCAGCAGCCTCAACGGGGGAAGGAACTATGGCTACACCTTC
TRBV29-1,-,few,TRBJ2-6,CSVEAGANVLTF,TGCAGCGTTGAAGCCGGGGCCAACGTCCTGACTTTC
TRBV7-6,-,-,TRBJ2-3,CASSRTPLEDTQYF,TGTGCCAGCAGCCGCACCCCTTTAGAAGATACGCAGTATTTT
TRBV11-2,TRBD1,-,TRBJ1-1,CASSFKGAGRGYTEAFF,TGTGCCAGCAGCTTCAAGGGGGCGGGTAGGGGATACACTGAAGCTTTCTTT
TRBV29-1,-,-,TRBJ2-7,CSVEGRGPYEQYF,TGCAGCGTTGAGGGCAGGGGCCCCTACGAGCAGTACTTC
TRBV4-2,TRBD2,few,TRBJ2-1,CASSQDRGLGEYNEQFF,TGTGCCAGCAGCCAAGACCGAGGACTAGGCGAGTACAATGAGCAGTTCTTC
TRBV29-1,-,few,TRBJ1-1,CSVTIQRDTEAFF,TGCAGCGTGACGATCCAGCGAGACACTGAAGCTTTCTTT
TRBV29-1,-,few,TRBJ2-3,CSVIAPGGTDTQYF,TGCAGCGTTATAGCCCCAGGGGGGACAGATACGCAGTATTTT
TRBV20-1,TRBD2,few,TRBJ2-1,CSARDGAGGLPSQFF,TGCAGTGCTAGAGATGGGGCGGGGGGTCTGCCGTCGCAGTTCTTC
TRBV9,TRBD2,few,TRBJ2-5,CASSERGLAGTETQYF,TGTGCCAGCAGCGAGAGGGGACTAGCGGGGACAGAGACCCAGTACTTC
TRBV20-1,-,-,TRBJ2-4,CSAPKDGAKNIQYF,TGCAGTGCTCCGAAGGATGGCGCCAAAAACATTCAGTACTTC
TRBV5-1,-,few,TRBJ1-1,CASSRGDLEAFF,TGCGCCAGCAGCAGAGGGGATTTGGAAGCTTTCTTT
TRBV20-1,TRBD2,few,TRBJ2-1,CSAKLAGGSNEQFF,TGCAGTGCCAAACTAGCGGGGGGTTCCAATGAGCAGTTCTTC
TRBV6-2/TRBV6-3,-,-,TRBJ2-5,CASSPHGGTQYF,TGTGCCAGCAGCCCCCATGGCGGGACCCAGTACTTC
TRBV24-1,TRBD1,few,TRBJ1-5,CATSDKDRVNQPQHF,TGTGCCACCAGTGATAAGGACAGGGTGAATCAGCCCCAGCATTTT
TRBV5-1,-,-,TRBJ2-7,CASSLIGGGAYEQYF,TGCGCCAGCAGCTTGATAGGTGGAGGGGCCTACGAGCAGTACTTC
TRBV9,TRBD1,-,TRBJ1-2,CASSVEGQGALGYTF,TGTGCCAGCAGCGTAGAAGGACAGGGGGCTTTGGGCTACACCTTC
TRBV12-3/TRBV12-4,TRBD2,-,TRBJ2-3,CASSLSGGTDAEYF,TGTGCCAGCAGTTTAAGCGGGGGCACAGATGCGGAGTATTTT
TRBV7-9,-,-,TRBJ2-1,CASSLDWAGDGQFF,TGTGCCAGCAGCTTAGATTGGGCAGGGGATGGACAGTTCTTC
TRBV4-1,-,-,TRBJ1-1,CASSLGGTLNTEAFF,TGCGCCAGCAGCCTAGGGGGAACCCTCAACACTGAAGCTTTCTTT
TRBV4-3,-,-,TRBJ2-5,CASSQEPGIKQYF,TGCGCCAGCAGCCAAGAACCCGGGATCAAGCAGTACTTC
TRBV21-1,-,-,TRBJ1-5,CASSKAGGLFGQPQHF,TGTGCCAGCAGCAAAGCGGGAGGTCTTTTCGGTCAGCCCCAGCATTTT
TRBV7-9,-,few,TRBJ1-2,CASSPSFTMGYGYTF,TGTGCCAGCAGCCCCTCGTTCACAATGGGCTATGGCTACACCTTC
TRBV20-1,-,-,TRBJ2-7,CSARGPGQEQYF,TGCAGTGCTAGAGGGCCAGGCCAAGAGCAGTACTTC
TRBV7-2,TRBD2,-,TRBJ2-3,CASSVEAIAGETQYF,TGTGCCAGCAGCGTAGAAGCTATAGCGGGAGAAACGCAGTATTTT
TRBV6-5,-,few,TRBJ1-2,CASSPASHYGYTF,TGTGCCAGCAGTCCAGCGTCCCACTATGGCTACACCTTC
TRBV10-2,-,many,TRBJ2-3,CASSVHPSTDTQYF,TGCGCCAGCAGTGTTCACCCCTCCACAGATACGCAGTATTTT
TRBV5-1,TRBD1,-,TRBJ1-1,CASSTGTGTNTEAFF,TGCGCCAGCAGCACAGGGACAGGGACGAACACTGAAGCTTTCTTT
TRBV29-1,-,few,TRBJ1-1,CSAAERGAEAFF,TGCAGCGCCGCCGAGAGAGGTGCTGAAGCTTTCTTT
TRBV28,-,-,TRBJ1-1,CASSSIRRDTEAFF,TGTGCCAGCAGTTCCATCAGGAGAGACACTGAAGCTTTCTTT
TRBV6-5,TRBD1,-,TRBJ1-5,CASSYIGTGLGPQHF,TGTGCCAGCAGTTACATTGGGACAGGCCTAGGGCCCCAGCATTTT
TRBV7-9,-,-,TRBJ2-7,CASSPEGHTYEQYF,TGTGCCAGCAGCCCGGAAGGGCACACCTACGAGCAGTACTTC
TRBV29-1,-,many,TRBJ2-4,CSVGGAGEQYF,TGCAGCGTTGGGGGGGCAGGAGAGCAGTACTTC
TRBV20-1,-,-,TRBJ1-1,CSAPDRLAEAFF,TGCAGTGCTCCTGACAGGCTAGCTGAAGCTTTCTTT
TRBV7-9,TRBD1,-,TRBJ2-4,CASSSRQGVLENIQYF,TGTGCCAGCAGCTCCCGACAGGGGGTTTTGGAAAACATTCAGTACTTC
TRBV27,-,few,TRBJ2-7,CASSFAGRQTYEQYF,TGTGCCAGCAGTTTTGCTGGTAGACAGACCTACGAGCAGTACTTC
TRBV7-3,TRBD1,-,TRBJ2-2,CASSQWGTGTGFTGELFF,TGTGCCAGCAGCCAGTGGGGAACCGGGACAGGGTTTACCGGGGAGCTGTTTTTT
TRBV11-2,-,-,TRBJ1-2,CASSLVIQGLLWGYTF,TGTGCCAGCAGCTTAGTAATACAGGGTCTCCTATGGGGCTACACCTTC
TRBV15,-,-,TRBJ2-7,CATSRDRALAAYEQYF,TGTGCCACCAGCAGAGATCGAGCGTTAGCTGCCTACGAGCAGTACTTC